This T cell receptor (beta chain) was sequenced during a study of T-cell reconstitution after alpha-beta-depleted transplantation in children. This clonotype was detected once. The TCRbeta library incorporated unique molecular identifiers. TCRdb analysed the PCR reads with MiXCR anew, one entry per CDR3 protein. The top ten clones hold around 6% of a sample with almost 500,000 distinct CDR3 sequences, around 13% of them seen once. This TCR was recovered from a human donor who donated a stem cell graft to a child with combined immunodeficiency. The source material was PBMCs from the stem cell graft donor, sampled from the stem cell graft.

CDR3 nucleotide sequence: TGCAGCGTGAGGGACAGGGGTTCCTACAATGAGCAGTTCTTC. Translated, it gives CSVRDRGSYNEQFF. This chain connects TRBV29-1 to TRBJ2-1; 10 bases match TRBD1. The CDR3 has 14 amino acids. V gave up 6 bases and J gave up 1 base; unmatched junction bases: 3. Germline values: CDR1 SQVTM, CDR2 ANQGSEA.